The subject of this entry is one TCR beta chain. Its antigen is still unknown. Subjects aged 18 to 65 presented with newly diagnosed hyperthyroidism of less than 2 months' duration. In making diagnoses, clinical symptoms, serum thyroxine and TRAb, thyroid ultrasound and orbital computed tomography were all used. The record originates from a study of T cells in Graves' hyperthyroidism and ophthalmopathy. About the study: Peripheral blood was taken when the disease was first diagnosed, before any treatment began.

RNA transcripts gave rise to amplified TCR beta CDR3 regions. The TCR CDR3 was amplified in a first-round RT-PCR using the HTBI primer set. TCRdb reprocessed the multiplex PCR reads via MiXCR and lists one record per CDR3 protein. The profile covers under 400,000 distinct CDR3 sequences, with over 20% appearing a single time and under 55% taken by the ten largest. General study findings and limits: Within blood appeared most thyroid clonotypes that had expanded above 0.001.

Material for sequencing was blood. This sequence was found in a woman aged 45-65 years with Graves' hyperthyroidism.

The DNA for the CDR3 is TGTGCCAGCAGCCTACTGAGGGGGCGTCATGGCTACGAGCAGTACTTC. It codes for CASSLLRGRHGYEQYF. The rearrangement uses TRBV11-2 and TRBJ2-7, with TRBD1 identical over 7 bases. The CDR3 loop spans 16 amino acids. V lost 5 bases to trimming and J lost 3 bases; unmatched junction nucleotides: 13. Germline CDR1 SGHAT, CDR2 FQNNGV.